Listed here is a single T cell receptor (beta chain). There is no known antigen for this receptor. At one of its ends the junction is not consistent with the germline gene, which may arise from a read error. The CDR3 runs 17 amino acids, cysteine and phenylalanine included. The read is trimmed to its CDR3 DNA, 51 bases read in frame from base 1. Taken from the germline V gene (reference sequence), the CDR1 and CDR2 loops are SGHAT and FQDESV. This entry comes from a study of tumor and adjacent non-tumor tissue in lung cancer (dated by TCRdb to 2017 to 2018). Some background on the complete study: The cohort included 12 adenocarcinoma, a couple of squamous cell carcinoma and 1 small cell lung cancer patients. TCRbeta CDR3 sequencing was performed on roughly 32 paired specimens, with one tumor sample and one normal lung sample collected per patient. The study compared bulk TCRbeta repertoires from lung tumor tissue and matched distant non-tumor lung tissue of about 16 lung cancer patients. Sequencing produced 130 million or so productive TCRbeta reads in total, an average of approximately 3.9 million reads per sample. The approximately 15 enrolled patients, of whom around ten were men and 5 were women, were aged 31 to 76 years and were diagnosed with TNM stage I to III disease.

The library came from multiplex PCR. The instrument was an Illumina HiSeq 2500. TCRbeta libraries were built by three rounds of nested PCR using primers (Table S4), following protocols modified from ARM-PCR. Before sequencing, PCR products in the 200-500 bp range were cut out of the gel and cleaned up using the QIAquick gel extraction kit. In the paper's pipeline: Reads were cleaned using Trimmomatic, were merged into complete CDR3 sequences using FLASH, and were assigned to V(D)J germline segments using MiTCR. Clonal diversity was computed as the inverse Simpson's index with VDJtools. A read counted as productive if the sequence was in-frame and lacked a premature stop codon. TCRdb trimmed the raw reads at Q25, called clones with MiXCR and kept productive beta chains. Here each entry gathers all rows of one CDR3 protein and keeps the most common genes and DNA. The V and J calls reflect TCRdb's pipeline rather than the authors' work. The sample table records more than 70,000 distinct CDR3 sequences; roughly three fifths of these occur just once. The ten largest make up roughly 14% of the sample.

Bulk unsorted tissue served as the source for RNA extraction, and RNA quality was assessed using a NanoDrop ND-1000 and an Agilent 2100. The donors were newly diagnosed lung cancer patients admitted for thoracic surgery in China from August to November 2014 who had not received prior chemotherapy. Anyone who had undergone radiotherapy or chemotherapy before, or who had another cancer at the same time, was left out of the study. Surgical tissue pieces of about 1-2 cm3 were preserved in RNAlater solution and stored at -80 °C until use. Beyond this particular receptor, the publication reports: The sequencing platform is not named in the methods, and unique molecular identifiers are not mentioned. TCR diversity was significantly higher in younger patients, and higher tumor TCR diversity was associated with shorter overall and disease-free survival. TCR diversity (inverse Simpson) was significantly higher in tumor than in normal lung tissue (roughly 430 vs 170, P = 0.0075, Mann-Whitney U test). The cohort had only about 14 patients, and the authors noted that larger samples and more detailed clinical data are needed. The top 100 clones made up a significantly larger cumulative share of the repertoire in normal lung than in tumor tissue. Peripheral blood was not sequenced, so blood TCRbeta repertoires were not examined in the lung cancer patients of the study.

Sequenced material: lung tumor tissue. This chain is built from TRBV11-1 and TRBJ2-1, with no confidently assigned D gene. This clonotype originated in a man aged 70-80 years with non-small cell lung cancer. CDR3 protein: CASSLGSGPRPYNEQIF. The nucleotide sequence is TGTGCCAGCAGCCTTGGTAGTGGACCACGTCCCTACAATGAGCAGATCTTC.